The rows below give T cell receptor beta chains drawn from one sample of a study of blood T cell repertoires in COVID-19. Sequenced by immunoSEQ multiplex PCR; TCRdb stores in-frame clones only, minus some. The table records more than 85,000 clones, approximately 86% of them present only once. Sequencing used peripheral blood. The origin of the receptors is a woman aged 55 to 70 with acute or convalescent COVID-19. Each CDR3 is given with its conserved first and last residue. D genes are given only for firm matches. Where a row states a size, it is once, few, many or the class of an expanded clone; other rows omit it.

TRBV7-2,TRBJ2-1,NA,TRBD2,CASSFGLAGGGEQFF,TGTGCCAGCAGCTTCGGACTAGCGGGAGGGGGTGAGCAGTTCTTC
TRBV28,TRBJ2-7,NA,NA,CASSPVGRGSYEQYF,TGTGCCAGCAGCCCCGTGGGGCGGGGCTCCTACGAGCAGTACTTC
TRBV5-1,TRBJ1-6,once,NA,CASSLTGANSPLHF,TGCGCCAGCAGCTTAACAGGCGCAAATTCACCCCTCCACTTT
TRBV28,TRBJ1-3,NA,TRBD1,CASRLGQVSSGNTIYF,TGTGCCAGCAGGCTCGGACAGGTTTCCTCTGGAAACACCATATATTTT
TRBV6-5,TRBJ2-1,NA,TRBD2,CASSSSGRAAEQFF,TGTGCCAGCAGTTCTAGCGGGAGGGCAGCGGAGCAGTTCTTC
TRBV12-5,TRBJ1-2,NA,NA,CASGPPGAPKYGYTF,TGTGCTAGTGGTCCACCAGGGGCCCCTAAGTATGGCTACACCTTC
TRBV5-6,TRBJ1-6,NA,NA,CASSFTQVGSPLHF,TGTGCCAGCAGCTTTACACAGGTCGGTTCACCCCTCCACTTT
TRBV14,TRBJ1-6,NA,NA,CASSQVAGPNSPLHF,TGTGCCAGCAGCCAAGTGGCAGGCCCGAATTCACCCCTCCACTTT
TRBV5-1,TRBJ2-1,NA,NA,CASSPLPRPGNEQFF,TGCGCCAGCAGCCCTCTTCCTCGACCAGGCAATGAGCAGTTCTTC
TRBV11-2,TRBJ2-6,NA,TRBD1,CASRPRDRGLLGGANVLTF,TGTGCCAGCAGGCCCCGGGACAGGGGTCTCCTAGGCGGGGCCAACGTCCTGACTTTC
TRBV30,TRBJ1-5,NA,TRBD1,CAWKSRQGARQPQHF,TGTGCCTGGAAAAGCAGACAGGGGGCACGGCAGCCCCAGCATTTT
TRBV6-2/TRBV6-3,TRBJ2-3,once,TRBD2,CASSFWTSGTAQYF,TGTGCCAGCAGTTTTTGGACTAGCGGGACAGCGCAGTATTTT
TRBV2,TRBJ2-3,NA,NA,CASRFQTQGSDTQYF,TGTGCCAGCAGATTTCAAACCCAGGGGTCAGATACGCAGTATTTT
TRBV10-3,TRBJ2-1,once,TRBD1,CAISKPGGDEQFF,TGTGCCATCAGCAAACCAGGGGGCGATGAGCAGTTCTTC
TRBV3-1/TRBV3-2,TRBJ2-7,NA,TRBD1,CASSHSVLTGGSEQYF,TGTGCCAGCAGCCATTCCGTTTTGACAGGGGGCAGCGAGCAGTACTTC
TRBV20-1,TRBJ1-2,NA,NA,CSARGGDGYTF,TGCAGTGCCCGAGGGGGGGACGGCTACACCTTC
TRBV25-1,TRBJ2-1,NA,TRBD1,CASSDRGRLNEQFF,TGTGCCAGCAGTGACAGGGGGCGCTTGAATGAGCAGTTCTTC